This T cell receptor (beta chain) emerged from a study of blood T cell repertoires in COVID-19 (TCRdb year 2020). About the investigation overall: Samples from collaborators originated in the United States, Italy and Spain and spanned both the acute and convalescent phases of COVID-19. The samples were drawn from two sources: the first 160 participants of the ongoing ImmuneRACE study, and 1,000 to 1,500 subjects contributed by 6 global collaborators. A de-identified subject ID, COVID-19 status, age in years and sex were almost always included in the sample metadata. The repertoires were made available in a free public database intended to serve as a resource for research on the immune response to SARS-CoV-2. The prospective study material was composed of cDNA or gDNA derived from T cells, B-cell-depleted T cells, or PBMCs. Where HLA class I and class II types were available, the types were taken from metadata supplied by the sample provider, not from assay-based typing. Deeply sampled blood TCRbeta repertoires from subjects exposed to, actively infected with, or recovered from COVID-19 were included in the dataset.

Paper-wide results and their limitations: How much clinical and demographic metadata was included differed by source and by participant, and the metadata was provided uncurated.

Each collaborating institution followed its own protocols to collect whole blood in K2EDTA tubes. For TCRbeta analysis, collaborators shipped samples as frozen whole blood, isolated PBMCs, or DNA extracted from either of those sample types. Details on this clone: Its recognized antigen is unknown. One base away there is no much larger clone; base qualities are not given.

TCRbeta CDR3 regions were amplified from genomic DNA by means of the immunoSEQ Assay, a bias-controlled multiplex PCR. The published analysis was carried out like this. Within the assay, amplification of reference gene primers was used to estimate how many nucleated cells each sample contained. To quantify the absolute abundance of each unique TCRbeta CDR3 rearrangement, sequence reads were collapsed and filtered. For each sample, productive Simpson clonality was calculated by taking the square root of Simpson's diversity index across productive rearrangements. The immuneACCESS repertoire file appears here via TCRdb, limited to in-frame rearrangements. These files lack a portion of the clones; in checked studies, under half of the deficit traces to unresolved V genes, and the cause of the others is not known. Clonal size and the V and J genes are those of that table, whereas D and trimming came from the DNA. Counted in this sample were tens of thousands of clones; 80% to 85% of them appeared once. Around 28% of the sample rests with the top ten.

Specimen: peripheral blood. This TCR came from a human donor in a cohort sampled during active COVID-19.

The DNA is TGTGCCAGCAACTCCTGGGGCAACTATGGCTACACCTTC. Protein translation: CASNSWGNYGYTF. The sequence joins TRBV28 to TRBJ1-2; tentative D gene TRBD1, with 5 bases matching. Trimming at the junction amounts to 7 bases on V and 2 bases on J, and the germline ends lie 11 bases apart. The germline V gene provides CDR1 MDHEN and CDR2 SYDVKM. Its CDR3 holds 13 amino acids, cysteine through phenylalanine. The only DNA kept is the CDR3, 39 bases in frame from the first base.